This T cell receptor beta chain was captured by sequencing in a study of identical twins. The germline CDR1 and CDR2 sequences are MNHEY and SVGAGI. CDR3 length: 14 residues. Deletions cut 4 bases from V and 7 bases from J, with 17 bases between. Whole-study findings and limits: Modeled out-of-frame TCR alpha sharing in monozygotic twins fell below observed levels. A cross-sectional statistical analysis, not follow-up of the same donors, supported the conclusions.

In the case of this clonotype: Its antigen is not known.

A universal primer binding site was introduced by template switching. The final cDNA contained unique molecular identifiers. TCRdb used MiXCR to reprocess the 5' RACE reads, holding one entry per CDR3 protein. The table shows 450,000 to 650,000 distinct CDR3 sequences, with more than 9% occurring only once. This sample also appeared in a second study, on yellow fever vaccine responses in identical twins. This second report adds: Vaccine T cell responses of twins reportedly seemed partly convergent and partly personalized.

The sequence was obtained from a woman between 18 and 29 years old in good health. Sequencing input: PBMCs. V is TRBV6-5 and J is TRBJ2-7; perhaps TRBD2 as D (6 bases). This CDR3 reads CASSSPGLPQEQYF. DNA for the CDR3: TGTGCCAGCAGTTCGCCGGGACTCCCGCAGGAGCAGTACTTC.